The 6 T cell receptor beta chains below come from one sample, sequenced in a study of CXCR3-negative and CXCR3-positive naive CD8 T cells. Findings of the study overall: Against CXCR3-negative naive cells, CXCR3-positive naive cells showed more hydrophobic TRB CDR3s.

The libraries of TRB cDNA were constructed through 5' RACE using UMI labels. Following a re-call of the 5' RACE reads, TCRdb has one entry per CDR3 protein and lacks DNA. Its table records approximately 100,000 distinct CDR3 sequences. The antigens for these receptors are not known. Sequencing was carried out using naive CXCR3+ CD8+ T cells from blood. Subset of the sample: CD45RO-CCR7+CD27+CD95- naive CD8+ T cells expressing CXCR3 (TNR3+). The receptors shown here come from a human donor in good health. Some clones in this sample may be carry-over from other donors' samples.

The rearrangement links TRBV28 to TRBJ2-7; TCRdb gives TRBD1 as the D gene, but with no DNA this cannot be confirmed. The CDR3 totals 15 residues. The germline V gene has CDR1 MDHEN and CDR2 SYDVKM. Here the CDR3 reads CASATGKELTYEQYF.

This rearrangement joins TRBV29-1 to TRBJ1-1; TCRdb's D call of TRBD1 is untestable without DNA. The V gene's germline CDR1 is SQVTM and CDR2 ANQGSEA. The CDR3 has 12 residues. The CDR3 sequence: CSAFTGNTEAFF.

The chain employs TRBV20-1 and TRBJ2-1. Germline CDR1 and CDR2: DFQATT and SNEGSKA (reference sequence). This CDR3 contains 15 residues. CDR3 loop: CSASVLASSYNEQFF.

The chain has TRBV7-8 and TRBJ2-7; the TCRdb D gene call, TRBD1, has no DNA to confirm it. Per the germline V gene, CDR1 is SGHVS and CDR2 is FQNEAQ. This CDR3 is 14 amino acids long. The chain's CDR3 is CASSLDQGAYEQYF.

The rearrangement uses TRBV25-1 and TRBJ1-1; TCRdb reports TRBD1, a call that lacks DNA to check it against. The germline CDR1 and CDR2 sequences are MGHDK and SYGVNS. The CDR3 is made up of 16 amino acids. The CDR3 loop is CASRGIPGQGANEAFF.

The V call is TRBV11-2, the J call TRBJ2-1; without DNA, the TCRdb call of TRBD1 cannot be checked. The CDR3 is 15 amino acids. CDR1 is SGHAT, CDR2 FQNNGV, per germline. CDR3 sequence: CASSLEQGFLNEQFF.